Listed below are T cell receptor beta chains from one sample, sequenced in a study of blood T cell repertoires in COVID-19. Sequencing was performed with immunoSEQ multiplex PCR; in TCRdb, only in-frame clones are kept and a portion is missing. Here the sample spans 240,000 or so clones, around 86% being singletons. The source material was peripheral blood. The origin of the receptors is a man aged 25-45 years who had recovered from COVID-19. Both conserved end residues are part of each CDR3. The D gene is left open where the match is weak. Clone size appears in some rows only: once, few, many, or a class for an expanded clone.

TRBV6-5	.	TRBD1	TRBJ1-6	TGTGCCAGCAGTTCCCCGGACAGGGCCTATAATTCACCCCTCCACTTT	CASSSPDRAYNSPLHF
TRBV3-1/TRBV3-2	once	.	TRBJ1-1	TGTGCCAGCAGGTCGGGGGTAGGGATGAACACTGAAGCTTTCTTT	CASRSGVGMNTEAFF
TRBV5-1	.	TRBD2	TRBJ2-1	TGCGCCAGCAGCTTGGCCGGGACTAGAGAAGATGAGCAGTTCTTC	CASSLAGTREDEQFF
TRBV5-4	once	.	TRBJ2-3	TGTGCCAGCAGCTTGGCCGGCGGAGAAAATACGCAGTATTTT	CASSLAGGENTQYF
TRBV3-1/TRBV3-2	.	.	TRBJ2-6	TGTGCCAGCAGCCAAGAATGGGCAGGGGCCAACGTCCTGACTTTC	CASSQEWAGANVLTF
TRBV19	.	.	TRBJ1-5	TGTGCCAGTAGCCCGTTTGGGGGGATTGGCAATCAGCCCCAGCATTTT	CASSPFGGIGNQPQHF
TRBV6-4	.	.	TRBJ1-1	TGTGCCAGCACGAGCGGCACTGAAGCTTTCTTT	CASTSGTEAFF
TRBV7-9	few	.	TRBJ2-2	TGTGCCAGCAGCCCCCGTCCCGGGGAGCTGTTTTTT	CASSPRPGELFF
TRBV2	.	TRBD2	TRBJ2-2	TGTGCCAGCTGGGGGGGACCCGGGGAGCTGTTTTTT	CASWGGPGELFF
TRBV19	.	.	TRBJ1-2	TGTGCCAGTAGTATATCCCAGGGAAACTATGGCTACACCTTC	CASSISQGNYGYTF
TRBV6-5	.	.	TRBJ1-4	TGTGCCAGCAGGATTGCCAGGAATGAAAAACTGTTTTTT	CASRIARNEKLFF
TRBV28	once	TRBD1	TRBJ1-4	TGTGCCAGCAGTCCGACAGGGCGGGGGGCTGAAAAACTGTTTTTT	CASSPTGRGAEKLFF
TRBV3-1/TRBV3-2	.	TRBD1	TRBJ2-5	TGTGCCAGCAGCCAAGGGGACAGGGGGGTCCGGGAGACCCAGTACTTC	CASSQGDRGVRETQYF
TRBV5-1	.	TRBD1	TRBJ2-2	TGCGCCAGCAGCTTGGAGGGGGCAATGGGGACCGGGGAGCTGTTTTTT	CASSLEGAMGTGELFF
TRBV11-2	.	.	TRBJ2-1	TGTGCCAGCAGCTTAGAGGGTAGCGGAAAGCAGTTCTTC	CASSLEGSGKQFF
TRBV5-1	.	.	TRBJ1-1	TGCGCCAGCAGCTTGGACTGGGGGGCTGAAGCTTTCTTT	CASSLDWGAEAFF
TRBV7-9	.	TRBD1	TRBJ2-5	TGTGCCAGCAGCTTGGGGACAGGGGGTTATGAGACCCAGTACTTC	CASSLGTGGYETQYF
TRBV28	.	TRBD1	TRBJ1-5	TGTGCCAGCAGTTTGCTCCCGGGACAGGGTGATCAGCCCCAGCATTTT	CASSLLPGQGDQPQHF
TRBV6-5	.	.	TRBJ1-1	TGTGCCACCAAAGCCCCCAAGCTGAACACTGAAGCTTTCTTT	CATKAPKLNTEAFF
TRBV2	.	TRBD1	TRBJ1-2	TGTGCCAGCGAACTACAGGGGGAGGGCGGCTACACCTTC	CASELQGEGGYTF
TRBV7-6	.	TRBD1	TRBJ1-4	TGTGCCAGCAGCTTAGGACAGGGGGCAGGGGAAAAACTGTTTTTT	CASSLGQGAGEKLFF
TRBV7-8	.	TRBD2	TRBJ2-7	TGTGCCAGCAGCCAGACTAGCGGGGGGGTACGGGAGCAGTACTTC	CASSQTSGGVREQYF
TRBV7-8	.	.	TRBJ2-5	TGTGCCAGCAGCTTAGCGGACCCCAGTCGGGGAGGCGAGACCCAGTACTTC	CASSLADPSRGGETQYF
TRBV6-6	.	.	TRBJ1-2	TGTGCCAGCAGGGGGGGTGGCAGTGCCGTCGGTGGCTACACCTTC	CASRGGGSAVGGYTF
TRBV7-3	.	TRBD2	TRBJ2-1	TGTGCCAGCAGCTACTTAGCGGGGGCCAACTACAATGAGCAGTTCTTC	CASSYLAGANYNEQFF
TRBV27	.	TRBD2	TRBJ2-1	TGTGCCAGCAGACCTTTACTAGCGTACAATGAGCAGTTCTTC	CASRPLLAYNEQFF
TRBV28	.	.	TRBJ2-6	TGTGCCGCCGGGGGAGGGGCCAACGTCCTGACTTTC	CAAGGGANVLTF
TRBV11-2	.	TRBD2	TRBJ2-1	TGTGCCAGCAGCCCCCTCCGGGAGGGTGAGCAGTTCTTC	CASSPLREGEQFF
TRBV27	.	TRBD1	TRBJ2-7	TGTGCCAGCAGTTTCCGGGTAGCAGGGGGCGAGCAGTACTTC	CASSFRVAGGEQYF
TRBV6-5	once	TRBD1	TRBJ1-1	TGTGCCAGCAGGGGTTGGGACAGCCGAGGCACTGAAGCTTTCTTT	CASRGWDSRGTEAFF
TRBV6-1	.	.	TRBJ1-4	TGTGCCAGCAGTGAAGGGACAGCAGAGTATGAAAAACTGTTTTTT	CASSEGTAEYEKLFF
TRBV19	.	.	TRBJ1-5	TGTGCCAGTAGTATTTCAGGGGATATCAATCAGCCCCAGCATTTT	CASSISGDINQPQHF
TRBV6-5	once	TRBD1	TRBJ1-2	TGTGCCAGCAGGGGACAGGGAAACTATGGCTACACCTTC	CASRGQGNYGYTF
TRBV15	.	TRBD2	TRBJ2-3	TGTGCCACCAGCAACGGACTAGCGGGGAAGGCAGATACGCAGTATTTT	CATSNGLAGKADTQYF
TRBV4-1	once	.	TRBJ1-5	TGCGCCAGCAGCCAAGAATTAGGGGGGGGTCAGCCCCAGCATTTT	CASSQELGGGQPQHF
TRBV5-1	.	TRBD2	TRBJ2-5	TGCGCCAGCAGCTTGGTTCCTAGCGGGGCGGAGACCCAGTACTTC	CASSLVPSGAETQYF
TRBV5-1	once	TRBD1	TRBJ2-3	TGCGCCAGCAGCAAAGGACAGGGATTCACAGATACGCAGTATTTT	CASSKGQGFTDTQYF
TRBV6-1	few	TRBD1	TRBJ2-5	TGTGCCAGCAGTGAAAGGCCGCCAGGGGGCTTCGAAGAGACCCAGTACTTC	CASSERPPGGFEETQYF
TRBV7-9	.	.	TRBJ1-4	TGTGCCAGCAGCCCAGCGGCCTCCGTTGGAGGAAAACTGTTTTTT	CASSPAASVGGKLFF
TRBV7-9	.	TRBD1	TRBJ2-7	TGTGCCAGCAGCTTAGGGAGTAGGGGGCAGGGGGAGCAGTACTTC	CASSLGSRGQGEQYF
TRBV2	few	TRBD1	TRBJ2-5	TGTGCCAGCAGTGGGGACAGGGCTGAGACCCAGTACTTC	CASSGDRAETQYF